Below are 20 T cell receptor beta chains sequenced from a single sample in a study of PD-1 blockade in classical Hodgkin lymphoma. Every patient had relapsed following autologous stem cell transplantation, and cohorts differed in brentuximab vedotin exposure. Data came from immunoSEQ multiplex PCR; TCRdb stores just in-frame clones and leaves some out. Of tens of thousands of clones in the sample, under 95% were seen once. The material was peripheral blood mononuclear cells (PBMCs), obtained at baseline. Source of these receptors: a human donor with classical Hodgkin lymphoma.

This chain uses TRBV27 with TRBJ2-3; a possible D gene is TRBD2 (6 bases). The V end was cut by 8 bases, the J end by 4 bases, with 22 bases between. The CDR3 extends over 16 amino acids. Germline CDR1 reads MNHEY; CDR2 reads SMNVEV (reference sequence). CDR3 sequence: CASSPSPPEGPDTQYF. The DNA of the CDR3 is TGTGCCAGCTCCCCGAGCCCCCCGGAGGGGCCAGATACGCAGTATTTT.

The chain has TRBV13 and TRBJ2-7; 7 positions match TRBD1. This CDR3 comprises 14 residues. Looked up from germline, CDR1 is PRHDT and CDR2 is FYEKMQ (reference sequence). V dropped 4 bases and J dropped 3; count of bases not matched to a gene: 6. The CDR3 sequence: CASSSGGRFYEQYF. The CDR3 nucleotides are TGTGCCAGCAGCTCAGGGGGTAGGTTCTACGAGCAGTACTTC.

This clone came up once. This rearrangement joins TRBV27 to TRBJ2-3; TRBD2 agrees at 11 bases. The V and J ends lost 7 bases and 3 bases, in that order; junction bases with no gene match: 6. Germline CDR1 and CDR2: MNHEY and SMNVEV (reference sequence). CDR3 length: 15 amino acids. The CDR3 region has the DNA TGTGCCAGCAATGTATGGACTAGCGGGACAGATACGCAGTATTTT. This codes for CASNVWTSGTDTQYF.

The rearrangement uses TRBV7-3 and TRBJ2-1; 7 positions match TRBD2. CDR3 length equals 15 residues. Trimming removed 5 bases from V and 4 bases from J; junction bases left unmatched: 8. Looked up from germline, CDR1 is SGHTA and CDR2 is FQGTGA. Here the CDR3 DNA reads TGTGCCAGCAGCGACGGGAGGACCCCTTACAATGAGCAGTTCTTC. This translates into CASSDGRTPYNEQFF.

This chain links TRBV15 with TRBJ2-3; TRBD2 matches 10 bases. V was pared by 5 bases and J by 5 bases, with 13 bases of the junction left unmatched. Germline lookup yields CDR1 LNHNV and CDR2 YYDKDF (reference sequence). The CDR3 is 17 amino acids. CDR3 sequence (DNA): TGTGCCACCAGCGGGGACGGAGCTAGCGGGAGACAAGATACGCAGTATTTT. Translated: CATSGDGASGRQDTQYF.

The chain carries TRBV9 and TRBJ2-1, with 7 bases matching TRBD2. CDR3 size: 15 residues. The germline V gene encodes CDR1 SGDLS and CDR2 YYNGEE. J was trimmed by 13 bases and V by 4 bases; bases with no gene match: 17. The CDR3 is CASSPHPLADKVQFF. As DNA, the CDR3 is TGTGCCAGCAGCCCCCACCCTCTAGCGGACAAGGTACAGTTCTTC.

About this clone itself: Given the absence of the conserved phenylalanine or tryptophan at the CDR3 end, a read error is likely. No DNA is shown, since the ends of the CDR3 on it are uncertain; the CDR3 is the one TCRdb lists. CDR3 region: CASSEIIA. The chain links TRBV6-1 to TRBJ2-6; the table's D call of TRBD2 was not tested on the DNA. With termini counted, the CDR3 has 8 amino acids. Germline CDR1 is MNHNS and CDR2 is SASEGT.

This clone has only one observation. The chain couples TRBV28 to TRBJ1-1, with 8 bases aligning to TRBD1. Germline lookup yields CDR1 MDHEN and CDR2 SYDVKM. This CDR3 is built from 14 residues. Trimming at V came to 3 bases and at J to 5 bases, leaving 5 bases not matched to a gene. The CDR3 coding sequence is TGTGCCAGCAGTTTCCATACAGGGGGAACTGAAGCTTTCTTT. It specifies CASSFHTGGTEAFF.

This chain connects TRBV9 to TRBJ1-1; D is unresolved. The germline gives CDR1 SGDLS, CDR2 YYNGEE. The CDR3 runs 17 residues. V gave up 2 bases and J gave up 1 base, with 18 bases separating them. The CDR3 region is CASSVSGLTLGNTEAFF. The DNA for the CDR3 is TGTGCCAGCAGCGTTAGCGGGCTCACCCTCGGGAACACTGAAGCTTTCTTT. Full variable domain (missing parts from reference TRBV9 and TRBJ1-1): DSGVTQTPKHLITATGQRVTLRCSPRSGDLSVYWYQQSLDQGLQFLIQYYNGEERAKGNILERFSAQQFPDLHSELNLSSLELGDSALYFCASSVSGLTLGNTEAFFGQGTRLTVV.

The V gene is TRBV28, the J gene TRBJ2-7; 9 nucleotides line up with TRBD1. This CDR3 is built from 16 residues. Trimming took 0 bases from V and 0 from J; bases not matched to a gene: 3. Per the germline V gene, CDR1 is MDHEN and CDR2 is SYDVKM. The chain's CDR3 is CASSLWGTGSSYEQYF. Written as DNA, the CDR3 is TGTGCCAGCAGTTTATGGGGGACAGGGAGCTCCTACGAGCAGTACTTC.

The rearrangement joins TRBV10-2 to TRBJ2-7; TRBD2 aligns across 9 bases. Germline values: CDR1 WSHSY, CDR2 SAAADI. J gave up 0 bases and V 3 bases, and 6 bases lay outside the gene matches. The CDR3 totals 16 residues. CDR3 residues: CASSDRETSGSYEQYF. The CDR3 region has the DNA TGCGCCAGCAGTGATAGAGAGACTAGCGGCTCCTACGAGCAGTACTTC.

The rearrangement uses TRBV9 and TRBJ1-2; D uncertain. Trimming took 4 bases from V and 2 from J, leaving 21 bases between them. Germline lookup yields CDR1 SGDLS and CDR2 YYNGEE. This CDR3 is 17 amino acids long. CDR3 protein: CASSPTPFGPDNYGYTF. The CDR3 DNA reads as TGTGCCAGCAGCCCTACCCCGTTCGGTCCGGACAACTATGGCTACACCTTC.

This chain's CDR3 is CASSFWQGGDYGYTF. Here the CDR3 DNA reads TGTGCCAGTAGTTTTTGGCAGGGGGGAGATTATGGCTACACCTTC. The chain recombines TRBV19 with TRBJ1-2, with TRBD1 identical over 7 bases. Germline values: CDR1 LNHDA, CDR2 SQIVND (reference sequence). The V gene end was trimmed by 5 bases and the J gene end by 5 bases; junction bases not matched to a gene: 11. The CDR3 extends over 15 amino acids. The variable domain in full, completed from reference TRBV19 and TRBJ1-2, reads DGGITQSPKYLFRKEGQNVTLSCEQNLNHDAMYWYRQDPGQGLRLIYYSQIVNDFQKGDIAEGYSVSREKKESFPLTVTSAQKNPTAFYLCASSFWQGGDYGYTFGSGTRLTVV.

The J gene is TRBJ1-5, the V gene TRBV11-2, with D possibly matching TRBD1 (6 bases). The CDR3 spans 16 residues. Germline V CDR1 and CDR2: SGHAT, FQNNGV. V was trimmed by 5 bases and J by 3 bases, leaving 17 bases between them. CDR3 protein: CASSPTGQYPNQPQHF. The CDR3 DNA reads as TGTGCCAGCAGCCCGACCGGACAGTACCCCAATCAGCCCCAGCATTTT.

V usage is TRBV13 and J usage is TRBJ1-5, with 9 nucleotides matching TRBD1. Trimming took 1 base from V and 4 from J; bases not matched to a gene: 5. Germline V gene sequence: CDR1 PRHDT, CDR2 FYEKMQ (reference sequence). The CDR3 totals 16 residues. The CDR3 here is CASSLADRGANQPQHF. The CDR3 nucleotides are TGTGCCAGCAGCTTAGCGGACAGGGGTGCAAATCAGCCCCAGCATTTT.

The chain is built from TRBV7-8 and TRBJ2-2; D call uncertain. Between the trimmed V and J ends, which lost 5 bases and 1 base, there was a span of 2 bases. The CDR3 totals 12 residues. Germline CDR1 and CDR2: SGHVS and FQNEAQ. The CDR3 loop reads CASSGNTGELFF. The CDR3 DNA reads TGTGCCAGCAGCGGGAACACCGGGGAGCTGTTTTTT.

V usage is TRBV6-1 and J usage is TRBJ2-7, with D possibly TRBD1 on 6 matching bases. The CDR3 is 14 residues long. Germline V CDR1 and CDR2: MNHNS, SASEGT. V was shortened by 2 bases and J by 3 bases, with 11 bases between the two germline ends. CDR3 amino acids: CASSEWGLGYEQYF. CDR3 sequence (DNA): TGTGCCAGCAGTGAATGGGGGCTGGGCTACGAGCAGTACTTC.

This clone has a single count. In DNA, the CDR3 is TGTGCCAGCAGTGAACGGAAGGGTAGTTTAAATGAGCAGTTCTTC. Translation gives CASSERKGSLNEQFF. The V gene is TRBV6-1, the J gene TRBJ2-1; unclear D gene. Germline V CDR1 and CDR2: MNHNS, SASEGT. Deletions cut 2 bases from V and 7 bases from J, with 15 bases between. The CDR3 extends over 15 amino acids.

The chain combines TRBV11-2 with TRBJ1-1; D not resolved. The V gene's germline CDR1 is SGHAT and CDR2 FQNNGV. Trimming took off 5 bases at V and 8 bases at J, with 12 bases between the two ends. The CDR3 totals 12 residues. The CDR3 DNA reads as TGTGCCAGCAGCCCCTCCGAGACAGAAGCTTTCTTT. Protein: CASSPSETEAFF.

The genes are TRBV4-3 and TRBJ1-1, with D uncertain. Deletions cut 4 bases from V and 5 bases from J, with 11 bases between. The CDR3 runs to 13 residues. From germline, CDR1 is LGHNA and CDR2 YSLEER. The CDR3 spells CASSPHGWTEAFF. The CDR3 bases are TGCGCCAGCAGCCCCCACGGATGGACTGAAGCTTTCTTT.